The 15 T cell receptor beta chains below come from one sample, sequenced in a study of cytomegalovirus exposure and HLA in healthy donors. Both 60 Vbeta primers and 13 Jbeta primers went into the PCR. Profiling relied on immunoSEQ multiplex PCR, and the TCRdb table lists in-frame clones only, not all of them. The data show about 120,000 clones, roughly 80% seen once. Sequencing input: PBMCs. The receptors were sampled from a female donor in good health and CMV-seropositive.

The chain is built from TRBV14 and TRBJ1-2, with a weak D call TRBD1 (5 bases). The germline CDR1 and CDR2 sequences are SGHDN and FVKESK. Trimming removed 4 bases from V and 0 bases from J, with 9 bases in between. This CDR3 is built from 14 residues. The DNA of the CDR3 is TGTGCCAGCAGCCCCGCGGGACCTAACTATGGCTACACCTTC. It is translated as CASSPAGPNYGYTF.

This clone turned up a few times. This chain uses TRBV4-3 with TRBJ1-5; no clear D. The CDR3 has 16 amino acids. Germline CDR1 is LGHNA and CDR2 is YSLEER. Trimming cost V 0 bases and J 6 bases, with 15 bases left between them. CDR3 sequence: CASSQDLGSTSQPQHF. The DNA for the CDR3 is TGCGCCAGCAGCCAAGATCTCGGCTCGACAAGTCAGCCCCAGCATTTT.

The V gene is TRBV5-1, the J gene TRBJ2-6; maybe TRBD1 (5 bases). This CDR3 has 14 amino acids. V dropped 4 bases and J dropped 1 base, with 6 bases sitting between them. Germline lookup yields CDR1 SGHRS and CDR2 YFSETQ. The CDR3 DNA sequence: TGCGCCAGCAGCCCAGGGTCTGGGGCCAACGTCCTGACTTTC. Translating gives CASSPGSGANVLTF.

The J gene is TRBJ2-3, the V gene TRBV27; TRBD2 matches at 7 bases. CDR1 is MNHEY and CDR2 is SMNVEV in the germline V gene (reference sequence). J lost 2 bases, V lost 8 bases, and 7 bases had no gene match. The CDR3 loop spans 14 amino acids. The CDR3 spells CASGPKRDTDTQYF. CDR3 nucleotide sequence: TGTGCCAGCGGTCCAAAGCGGGACACAGATACGCAGTATTTT.

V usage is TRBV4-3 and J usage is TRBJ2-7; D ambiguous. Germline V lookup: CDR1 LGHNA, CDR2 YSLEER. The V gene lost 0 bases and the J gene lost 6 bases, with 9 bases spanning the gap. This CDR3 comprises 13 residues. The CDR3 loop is CASSQDVGSEQYF. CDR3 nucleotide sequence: TGCGCCAGCAGCCAAGACGTCGGTAGCGAGCAGTACTTC.

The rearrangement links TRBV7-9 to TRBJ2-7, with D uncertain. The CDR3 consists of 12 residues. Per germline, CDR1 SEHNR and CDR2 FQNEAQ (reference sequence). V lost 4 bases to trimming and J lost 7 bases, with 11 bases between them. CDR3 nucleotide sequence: TGTGCCAGCAGCTCGGCAGGCTGGGAGCAGTACTTC. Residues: CASSSAGWEQYF. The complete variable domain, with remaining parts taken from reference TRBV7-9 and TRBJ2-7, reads DTGVSQNPRHKITKRGQNVTFRCDPISEHNRLYWYRQTLGQGPEFLTYFQNEAQLEKSRLLSDRFSAERPKGSFSTLEIQRTEQGDSAMYLCASSSAGWEQYFGPGTRLTVT.

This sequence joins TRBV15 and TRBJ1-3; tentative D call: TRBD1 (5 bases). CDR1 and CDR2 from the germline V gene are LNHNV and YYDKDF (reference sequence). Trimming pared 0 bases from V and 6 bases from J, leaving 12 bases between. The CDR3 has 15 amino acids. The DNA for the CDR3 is TGTGCCACCAGCAGAGATTGGGGGGAAGAAAACACCATATATTTT. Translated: CATSRDWGEENTIYF.

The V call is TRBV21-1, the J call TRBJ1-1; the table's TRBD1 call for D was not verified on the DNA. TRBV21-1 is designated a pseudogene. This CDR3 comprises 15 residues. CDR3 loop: CASSETGQPNTEAFF. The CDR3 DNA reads TGTGCCAGCAGCGAGACGGGACAGCCTAACACTGAAGCTTTCTTT.

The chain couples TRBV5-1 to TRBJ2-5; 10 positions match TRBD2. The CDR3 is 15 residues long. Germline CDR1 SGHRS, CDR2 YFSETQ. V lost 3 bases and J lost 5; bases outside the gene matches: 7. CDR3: CASSSLLAGVETQYF. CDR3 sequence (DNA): TGCGCCAGCAGCTCTTTGCTAGCGGGGGTTGAGACCCAGTACTTC. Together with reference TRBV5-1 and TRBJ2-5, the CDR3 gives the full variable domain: KAGVTQTPRYLIKTRGQQVTLSCSPISGHRSVSWYQQTPGQGLQFLFEYFSETQRNKGNFPGRFSGRQFSNSRSEMNVSTLELGDSALYLCASSSLLAGVETQYFGPGTRLLVL.

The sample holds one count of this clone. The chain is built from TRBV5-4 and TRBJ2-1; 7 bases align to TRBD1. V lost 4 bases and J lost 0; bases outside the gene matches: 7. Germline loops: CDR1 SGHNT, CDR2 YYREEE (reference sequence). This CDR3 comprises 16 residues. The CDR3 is CASSPTRQGSYNEQFF. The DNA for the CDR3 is TGTGCCAGCAGCCCTACCAGACAGGGCTCCTACAATGAGCAGTTCTTC.

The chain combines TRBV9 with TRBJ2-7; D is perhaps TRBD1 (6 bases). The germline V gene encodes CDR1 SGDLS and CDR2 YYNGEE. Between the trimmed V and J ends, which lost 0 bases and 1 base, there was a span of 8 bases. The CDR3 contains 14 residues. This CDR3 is CASSVGDNSYEQYF. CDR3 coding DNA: TGTGCCAGCAGCGTAGGGGACAATTCCTACGAGCAGTACTTC.

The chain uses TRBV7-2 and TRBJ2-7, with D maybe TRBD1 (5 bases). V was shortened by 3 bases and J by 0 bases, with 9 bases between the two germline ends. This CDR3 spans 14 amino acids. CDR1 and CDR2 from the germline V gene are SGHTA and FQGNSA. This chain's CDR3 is CASSFGRASYEQYF. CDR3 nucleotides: TGTGCCAGCAGCTTCGGCAGGGCCTCCTACGAGCAGTACTTC.

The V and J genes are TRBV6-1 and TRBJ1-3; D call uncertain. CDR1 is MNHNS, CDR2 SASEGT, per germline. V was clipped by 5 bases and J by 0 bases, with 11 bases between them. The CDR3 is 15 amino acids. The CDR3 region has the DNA TGTGCCAGCAGTCCCTGGGCCAGCTCTGGAAACACCATATATTTT. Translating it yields CASSPWASSGNTIYF.

The DNA of the CDR3 is TGTGCCAGCAGTTCTGGACGGGGGTGGGAGCAGTACTTC. Translated, it gives CASSSGRGWEQYF. The V gene is TRBV27, the J gene TRBJ2-7; D possibly corresponds to TRBD2 (6 bases). This CDR3 is 13 amino acids long. CDR1 is MNHEY and CDR2 is SMNVEV in the germline V gene (reference sequence). The V and J ends lost 4 bases and 7 bases respectively, with 14 bases between them.

CDR3: CASSLEVLRYTEAFF. CDR3 coding DNA: TGCGCCAGCAGCTTGGAAGTACTGCGTTACACTGAAGCTTTCTTT. The rearrangement links TRBV5-1 to TRBJ1-1; D gene unclear. From germline, CDR1 is SGHRS and CDR2 YFSETQ. Trimming cost V 0 bases and J 3 bases, with 12 bases left between them. This CDR3 region has 15 residues.